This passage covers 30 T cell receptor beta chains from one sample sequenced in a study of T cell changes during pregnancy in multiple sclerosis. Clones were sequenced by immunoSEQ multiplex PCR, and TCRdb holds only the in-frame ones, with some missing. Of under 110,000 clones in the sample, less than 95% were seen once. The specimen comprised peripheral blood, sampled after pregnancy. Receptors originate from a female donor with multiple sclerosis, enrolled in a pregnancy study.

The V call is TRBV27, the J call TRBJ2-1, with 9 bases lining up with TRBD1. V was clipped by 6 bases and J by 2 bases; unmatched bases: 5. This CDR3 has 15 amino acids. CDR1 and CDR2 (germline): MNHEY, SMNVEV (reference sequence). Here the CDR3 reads CASRVRDRAYNEQFF. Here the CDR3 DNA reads TGTGCCAGCAGGGTCCGGGACAGGGCCTACAATGAGCAGTTCTTC.

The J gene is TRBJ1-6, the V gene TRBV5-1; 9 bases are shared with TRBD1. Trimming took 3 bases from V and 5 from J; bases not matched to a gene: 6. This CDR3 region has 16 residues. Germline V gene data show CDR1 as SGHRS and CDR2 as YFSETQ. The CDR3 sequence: CASSYGQGINNSPLHF. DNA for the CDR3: TGCGCCAGCAGCTACGGACAGGGGATTAATAATTCACCCCTCCACTTT.

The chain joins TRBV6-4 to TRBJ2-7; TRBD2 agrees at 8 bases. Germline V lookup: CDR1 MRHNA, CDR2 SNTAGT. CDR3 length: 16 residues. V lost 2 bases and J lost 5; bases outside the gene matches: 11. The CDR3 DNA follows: TGTGCCAGCAGTGACAATATTTCCGGGACTAGGAACGAGCAGTACTTC. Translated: CASSDNISGTRNEQYF.

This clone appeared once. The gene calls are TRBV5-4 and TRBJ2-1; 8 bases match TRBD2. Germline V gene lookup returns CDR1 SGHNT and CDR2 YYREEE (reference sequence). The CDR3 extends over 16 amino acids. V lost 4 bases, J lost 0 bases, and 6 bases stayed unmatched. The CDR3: CASSTNSGNSYNEQFF. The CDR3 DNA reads TGTGCCAGCAGCACAAATAGCGGGAACTCCTACAATGAGCAGTTCTTC.

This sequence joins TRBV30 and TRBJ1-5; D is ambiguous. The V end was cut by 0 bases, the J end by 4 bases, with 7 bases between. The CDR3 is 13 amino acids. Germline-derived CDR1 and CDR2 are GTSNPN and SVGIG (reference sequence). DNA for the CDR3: TGTGCCTGGAGTGTACAAGCGAATCAGCCCCAGCATTTT. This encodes CAWSVQANQPQHF.

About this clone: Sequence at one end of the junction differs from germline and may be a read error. CDR3 amino acids: CASSEPSGSRDTQYF. Written as DNA, the CDR3 is TGTGCCAGCAGTGAGCCTAGCGGGAGCAGAGATACGCAGTATTTT. The chain links TRBV6-1 to TRBJ2-3; 10 bases fit TRBD2. In germline, CDR1 is MNHNS, CDR2 SASEGT. The CDR3 sequence is 15 residues long.

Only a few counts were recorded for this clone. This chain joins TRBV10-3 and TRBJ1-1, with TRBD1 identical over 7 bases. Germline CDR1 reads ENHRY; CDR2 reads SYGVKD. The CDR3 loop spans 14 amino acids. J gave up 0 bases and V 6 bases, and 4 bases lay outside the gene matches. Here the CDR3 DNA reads TGTGCCATCAGGTCGACAGGGTTGAACACTGAAGCTTTCTTT. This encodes CAIRSTGLNTEAFF.

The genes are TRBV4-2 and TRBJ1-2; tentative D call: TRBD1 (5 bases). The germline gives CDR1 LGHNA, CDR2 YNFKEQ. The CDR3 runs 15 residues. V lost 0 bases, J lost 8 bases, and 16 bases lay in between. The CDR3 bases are TGTGCCAGCAGCCAAGAAAAAAGGGGTCCCCAAGGCTACACCTTC. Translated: CASSQEKRGPQGYTF.

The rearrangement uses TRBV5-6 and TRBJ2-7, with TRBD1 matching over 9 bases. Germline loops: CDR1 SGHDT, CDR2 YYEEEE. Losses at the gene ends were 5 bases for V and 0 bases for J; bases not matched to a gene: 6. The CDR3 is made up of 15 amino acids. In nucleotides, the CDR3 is TGTGCCAGCAGTCATCCGGGACAGGGCTCCTACGAGCAGTACTTC. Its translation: CASSHPGQGSYEQYF.

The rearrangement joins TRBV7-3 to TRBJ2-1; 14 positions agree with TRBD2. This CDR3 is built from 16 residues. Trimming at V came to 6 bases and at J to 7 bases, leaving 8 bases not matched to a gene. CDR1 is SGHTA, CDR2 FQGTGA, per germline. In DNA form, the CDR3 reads TGTGCCAGCAGTACCGGGACTAGCGGGAGTGGGAATGAGCAGTTCTTC. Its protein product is CASSTGTSGSGNEQFF.

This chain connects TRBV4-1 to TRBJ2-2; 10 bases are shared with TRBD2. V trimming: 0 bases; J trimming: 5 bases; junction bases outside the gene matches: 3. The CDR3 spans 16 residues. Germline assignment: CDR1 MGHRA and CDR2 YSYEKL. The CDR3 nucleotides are TGCGCCAGCAGCCAAGAAGCGGGGGGGCTTACCGGGGAGCTGTTTTTT. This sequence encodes CASSQEAGGLTGELFF.

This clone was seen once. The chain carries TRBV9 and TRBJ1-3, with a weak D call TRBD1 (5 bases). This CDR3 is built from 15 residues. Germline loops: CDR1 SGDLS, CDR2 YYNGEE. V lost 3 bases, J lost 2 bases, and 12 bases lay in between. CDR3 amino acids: CASSATGTTGNTIYF. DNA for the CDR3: TGTGCCAGCAGCGCTACCGGGACTACTGGAAACACCATATATTTT.

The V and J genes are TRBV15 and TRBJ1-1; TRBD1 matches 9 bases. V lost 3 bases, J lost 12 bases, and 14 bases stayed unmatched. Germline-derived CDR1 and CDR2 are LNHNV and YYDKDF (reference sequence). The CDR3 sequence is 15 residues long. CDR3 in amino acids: CATSSLGSTGGTTFF. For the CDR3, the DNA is TGTGCCACCAGCAGCCTAGGGTCAACAGGGGGCACGACTTTCTTT.

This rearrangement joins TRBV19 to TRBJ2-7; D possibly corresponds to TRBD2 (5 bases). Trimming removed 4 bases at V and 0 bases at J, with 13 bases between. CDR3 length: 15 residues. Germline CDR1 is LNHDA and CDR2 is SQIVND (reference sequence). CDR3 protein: CASSKGGGPSYEQYF. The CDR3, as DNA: TGTGCCAGTAGTAAAGGCGGAGGCCCCTCCTACGAGCAGTACTTC.

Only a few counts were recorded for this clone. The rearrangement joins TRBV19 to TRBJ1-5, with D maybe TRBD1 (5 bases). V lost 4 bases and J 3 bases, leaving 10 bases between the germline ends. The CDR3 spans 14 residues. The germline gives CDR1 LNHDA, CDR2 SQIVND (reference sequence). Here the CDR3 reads CASSNQGFNQPQHF. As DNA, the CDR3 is TGTGCCAGTAGTAACCAGGGCTTCAATCAGCCCCAGCATTTT.

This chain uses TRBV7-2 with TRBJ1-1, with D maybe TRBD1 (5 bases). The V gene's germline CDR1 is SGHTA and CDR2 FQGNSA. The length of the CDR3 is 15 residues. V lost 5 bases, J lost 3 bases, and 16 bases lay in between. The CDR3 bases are TGTGCCAGCAGCCCCAGCGGCGGGGCATACACTGAAGCTTTCTTT. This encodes CASSPSGGAYTEAFF.

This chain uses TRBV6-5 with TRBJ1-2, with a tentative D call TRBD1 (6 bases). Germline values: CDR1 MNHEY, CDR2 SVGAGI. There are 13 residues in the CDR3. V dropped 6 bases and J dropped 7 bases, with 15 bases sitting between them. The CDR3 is CASSFDRGGGYTF. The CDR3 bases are TGTGCCAGCAGCTTCGACAGAGGGGGTGGCTACACCTTC.

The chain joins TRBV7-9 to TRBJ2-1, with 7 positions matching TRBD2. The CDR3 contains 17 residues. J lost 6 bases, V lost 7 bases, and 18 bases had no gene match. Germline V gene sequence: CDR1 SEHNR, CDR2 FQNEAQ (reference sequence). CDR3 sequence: CASNELSLAGEFNEQFF. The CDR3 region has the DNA TGTGCCAGCAACGAACTATCCCTTGCGGGGGAATTCAATGAGCAGTTCTTC.

Written as DNA, the CDR3 is TGTGCCAGCAGCTTAGGGGGGGCCGGGAATGAGCAGTTCTTC. Its translation: CASSLGGAGNEQFF. This chain joins TRBV7-3 and TRBJ2-1, with a possible D match to TRBD2 (7 bases). Trimming stripped 2 bases from V and 7 bases from J, with 12 bases between. CDR3 length: 14 amino acids. Germline CDR1 SGHTA, CDR2 FQGTGA.

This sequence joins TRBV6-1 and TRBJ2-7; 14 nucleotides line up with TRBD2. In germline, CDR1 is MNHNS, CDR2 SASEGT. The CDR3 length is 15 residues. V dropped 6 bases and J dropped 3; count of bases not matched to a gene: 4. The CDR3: CASSAGTSGSYEQYF. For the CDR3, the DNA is TGTGCCAGCAGCGCCGGGACTAGCGGGAGCTACGAGCAGTACTTC.

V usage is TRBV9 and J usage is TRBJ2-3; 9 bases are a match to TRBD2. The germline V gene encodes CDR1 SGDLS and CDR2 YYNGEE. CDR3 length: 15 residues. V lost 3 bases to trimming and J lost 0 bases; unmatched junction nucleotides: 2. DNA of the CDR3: TGTGCCAGCAGCGCTAGCGGGACTAGCACAGATACGCAGTATTTT. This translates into CASSASGTSTDTQYF.

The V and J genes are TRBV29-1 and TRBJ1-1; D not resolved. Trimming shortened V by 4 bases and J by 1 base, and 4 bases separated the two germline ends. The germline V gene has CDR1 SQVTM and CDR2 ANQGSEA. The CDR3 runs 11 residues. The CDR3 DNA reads TGCAGCGTTGTCGGGAACACTGAAGCTTTCTTT. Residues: CSVVGNTEAFF.

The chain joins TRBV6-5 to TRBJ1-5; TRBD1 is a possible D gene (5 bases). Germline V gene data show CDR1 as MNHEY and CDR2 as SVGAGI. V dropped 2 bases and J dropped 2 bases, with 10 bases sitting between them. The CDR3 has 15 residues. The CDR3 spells CASSYRQSGNQPQHF. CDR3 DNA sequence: TGTGCCAGCAGTTACCGACAGTCAGGCAATCAGCCCCAGCATTTT.

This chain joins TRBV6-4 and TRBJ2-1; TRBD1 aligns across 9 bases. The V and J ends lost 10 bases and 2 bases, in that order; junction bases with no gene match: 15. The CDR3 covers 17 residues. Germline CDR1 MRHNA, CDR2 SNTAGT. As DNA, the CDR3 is TGTGCCACCTCGGGACAGGGAGGGCTAGCTGCCTACAATGAGCAGTTCTTC. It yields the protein CATSGQGGLAAYNEQFF.

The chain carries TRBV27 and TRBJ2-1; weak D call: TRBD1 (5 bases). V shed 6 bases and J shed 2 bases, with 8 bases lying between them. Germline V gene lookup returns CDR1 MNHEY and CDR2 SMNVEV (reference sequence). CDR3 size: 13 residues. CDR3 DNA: TGTGCCAGCAGCTGGGGCCCCTACAATGAGCAGTTCTTC. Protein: CASSWGPYNEQFF.

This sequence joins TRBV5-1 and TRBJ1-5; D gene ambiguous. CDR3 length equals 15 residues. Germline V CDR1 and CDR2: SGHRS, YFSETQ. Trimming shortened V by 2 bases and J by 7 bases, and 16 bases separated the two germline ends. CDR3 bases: TGCGCCAGCAGCTTCGACGGGGAGGTAGGGCAGCCCCAGCATTTT. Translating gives CASSFDGEVGQPQHF.

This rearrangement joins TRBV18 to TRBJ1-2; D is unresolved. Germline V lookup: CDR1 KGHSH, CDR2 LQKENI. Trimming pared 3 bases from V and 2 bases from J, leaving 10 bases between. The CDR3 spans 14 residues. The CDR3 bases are TGTGCCAGCTCACCGTCGGGTGGAAACTATGGCTACACCTTC. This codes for CASSPSGGNYGYTF.

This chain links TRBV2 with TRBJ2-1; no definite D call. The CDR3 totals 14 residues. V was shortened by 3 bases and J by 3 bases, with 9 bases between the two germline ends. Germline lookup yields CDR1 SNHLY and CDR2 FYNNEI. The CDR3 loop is CASSESTGYNEQFF. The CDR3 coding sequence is TGTGCCAGCAGTGAGTCGACGGGCTACAATGAGCAGTTCTTC.

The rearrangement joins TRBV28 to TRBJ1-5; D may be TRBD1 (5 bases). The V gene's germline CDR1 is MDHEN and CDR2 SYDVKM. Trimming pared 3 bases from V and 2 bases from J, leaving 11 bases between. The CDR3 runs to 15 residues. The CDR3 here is CASSFRMTGNQPQHF. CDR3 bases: TGTGCCAGCAGTTTTAGGATGACAGGCAATCAGCCCCAGCATTTT. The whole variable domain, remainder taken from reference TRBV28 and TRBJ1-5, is DVKVTQSSRYLVKRTGEKVFLECVQDMDHENMFWYRQDPGLGLRLIYFSYDVKMKEKGDIPEGYSVSREKKERFSLILESASTNQTSMYLCASSFRMTGNQPQHFGDGTRLSIL.

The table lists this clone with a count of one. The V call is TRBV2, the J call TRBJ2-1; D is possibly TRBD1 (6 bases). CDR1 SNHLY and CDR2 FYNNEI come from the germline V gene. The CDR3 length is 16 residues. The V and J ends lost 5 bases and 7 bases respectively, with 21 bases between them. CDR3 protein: CASSLERRTGRNEQFF. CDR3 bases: TGTGCCAGCAGTCTTGAGCGAAGAACAGGGAGAAATGAGCAGTTCTTC.